The source of this TCR beta chain is a study of cytomegalovirus exposure and HLA in healthy donors. Germline V CDR1 and CDR2: SGHNT, YENEEA. The CDR3 has 16 residues. With 5 bases clipped from V and 6 bases from J, the junction kept 12 bases outside the gene matches. The PCR used 60 Vbeta and 13 Jbeta primers. The protocol was immunoSEQ multiplex PCR, while the TCRdb copy is restricted to in-frame clones and leaves out a portion. Of some 110,000 clones listed, over 60% are singletons. V and J are TRBV11-3 and TRBJ1-2; 10 bases align to TRBD1. The receptor comes from a man aged 35 to 55 in good health and CMV-seropositive. Input material: PBMCs. The CDR3 bases are TGTGCCAGCAGCGGAAGACAGGGGGCGCTTCTTGATGGCTACACCTTC. Its translation: CASSGRQGALLDGYTF. Variable domain in full (rest from reference TRBV11-3 and TRBJ1-2): EAGVVQSPRYKIIEKKQPVAFWCNPISGHNTLYWYLQNLGQGPELLIRYENEEAVDDSQLPKDRFSAERLKGVDSTLKIQPAELGDSAVYLCASSGRQGALLDGYTFGSGTRLTVV.